This record looks at one T cell receptor (beta chain) sequence and its context. The data derive from a study of shared clonotypes between healthy human individuals. Only in-frame clones appear in the TCRdb table, and some are missing; sequencing was by immunoSEQ multiplex PCR. The table includes under 85,000 clones, 60% to 70% detected once. Germline V gene lookup returns CDR1 SGHRS and CDR2 YFSETQ. The CDR3 loop spans 15 amino acids. V was clipped by 6 bases and J by 1 base, with 13 bases between them. The origin of this receptor is a man aged 30-40 years in good health. Sequenced: memory CD8+ T cells sorted from blood. Sample subset: CD45RO+ cells pooled with CCR7-negative TemRA cells. The V and J genes are TRBV5-1 and TRBJ2-2; tentatively, D is TRBD2 (6 bases). The CDR3 nucleotides read TGCGCCAGCACAAGGACTACCAGGAACACCGGGGAGCTGTTTTTT. Amino acids: CASTRTTRNTGELFF.